The 26 T cell receptor beta chains below come from one sample, sequenced in a study of shared clonotypes between healthy human individuals. Some clones are missing from TCRdb's copy, which holds only in-frame ones; the method was immunoSEQ multiplex PCR. Here the sample spans about 1.1 million clones, roughly 80% being singletons. Source material: memory CD4+ T cells from PBMCs. The subset here: CD45RA-negative fraction. The origin of the receptors is a man aged 18 to 29 in good health. Some clones in this sample may be carry-over from other donors' samples.

This sequence joins TRBV14 and TRBJ2-1; D is perhaps TRBD2 (5 bases). This CDR3 spans 17 amino acids. CDR1 SGHDN and CDR2 FVKESK come from the germline V gene. V lost 4 bases and J lost 7, with 23 bases in between. The CDR3 region has the DNA TGTGCCAGCAGCCCCGCCGGGATGACGCTCCTTGGGAATGAGCAGTTCTTC. Amino acid sequence: CASSPAGMTLLGNEQFF.

The CDR3 sequence: CASSPLGTSGTDTQYF. Here the CDR3 DNA reads TGTGCCAGCTCCCCCCTGGGGACTAGCGGCACAGATACGCAGTATTTT. This chain connects TRBV9 to TRBJ2-3; 10 bases are a match to TRBD2. Unmatched junction bases numbered 9, after V lost 7 bases and J lost 1 base. This CDR3 has 16 residues. Germline assignment: CDR1 SGDLS and CDR2 YYNGEE.

The chain carries TRBV29-1 and TRBJ1-5, with D tentatively TRBD1 (5 bases). The germline V gene has CDR1 SQVTM and CDR2 ANQGSEA. The CDR3 sequence is 12 residues long. Trimming removed 4 bases at V and 6 bases at J, with 10 bases between. CDR3 bases: TGCAGCGTTGGTGGGGCCGGTCAGCCCCAGCATTTT. Encoded protein: CSVGGAGQPQHF.

The chain couples TRBV5-4 to TRBJ1-4; weak D call: TRBD1 (6 bases). This CDR3 region has 16 residues. Trimming took 0 bases from V and 8 from J, leaving 17 bases between them. Germline V gives CDR1 SGHNT, CDR2 YYREEE (reference sequence). The CDR3 here is CASSLGSQGHGEKLFF. CDR3 in DNA: TGTGCCAGCAGCTTGGGTTCACAGGGCCACGGCGAAAAACTGTTTTTT.

This clone was recorded once. The chain recombines TRBV2 with TRBJ2-5, with D possibly matching TRBD1 (5 bases). Germline V gene sequence: CDR1 SNHLY, CDR2 FYNNEI. Trimming left V 2 bases short and J 5 bases short, with 15 bases between. This CDR3 has 15 amino acids. CDR3 sequence (DNA): TGTGCCAGCAGTGAACAAGGCAGGGTCGGCGAGACCCAGTACTTC. Residues: CASSEQGRVGETQYF.

Points on this clone: This specimen includes other DNA sequences encoding the same CDR3. The J gene is TRBJ2-5, the V gene TRBV6-1; TRBD2 is a possible D gene (5 bases). From germline, CDR1 is MNHNS and CDR2 SASEGT. The germline V and J ends were trimmed by 1 base and 5 bases, with 5 bases remaining between them. The CDR3 sequence is 12 residues long. CDR3 sequence: CASSEGGETQYF. In DNA, the CDR3 is TGTGCCAGCAGTGAAGGCGGGGAGACCCAGTACTTC.

The chain uses TRBV11-2 and TRBJ2-3, with a possible D match to TRBD2 (6 bases). The CDR3 has 15 residues. V was trimmed by 5 bases and J by 0 bases, leaving 12 bases between them. Germline V gene lookup returns CDR1 SGHAT and CDR2 FQNNGV. CDR3 amino acids: CASSHRTTSTDTQYF. The DNA of the CDR3 is TGTGCCAGCAGCCACCGGACTACCAGCACAGATACGCAGTATTTT.

The rearrangement links TRBV28 to TRBJ1-2; 10 nucleotides match TRBD1. V trimming: 5 bases; J trimming: 5 bases; junction bases outside the gene matches: 5. The V gene's germline CDR1 is MDHEN and CDR2 SYDVKM. This CDR3 is 14 amino acids long. CDR3 bases: TGTGCCAGCAGTGTACCGGGACAGGGGTATGGCTACACCTTC. Encoded protein: CASSVPGQGYGYTF.

The chain uses TRBV5-6 and TRBJ2-7, with D hard to call. CDR3 length: 14 residues. The V gene's germline CDR1 is SGHDT and CDR2 YYEEEE. V shed 4 bases and J shed 0 bases, with 11 bases lying between them. CDR3 amino acids: CASSPAGASYEQYF. DNA of the CDR3: TGTGCCAGCAGCCCTGCCGGCGCCTCCTACGAGCAGTACTTC.

This chain uses TRBV15 with TRBJ1-1; 8 bases match TRBD1. Germline V gene sequence: CDR1 LNHNV, CDR2 YYDKDF (reference sequence). The CDR3 contains 14 residues. V shed 8 bases and J 11 bases; nucleotides not matched to a gene: 16. CDR3 nucleotide sequence: TGTGCCACCGGTACGGGGTGGCAGGGGGCTTTGGCTTTCTTT. It is translated as CATGTGWQGALAFF. The variable domain in full, completed from reference TRBV15 and TRBJ1-1, reads DAMVIQNPRYQVTQFGKPVTLSCSQTLNHNVMYWYQQKSSQAPKLLFHYYDKDFNNEADTPDNFQSRRPNTSFCFLDIRSPGLGDTAMYLCATGTGWQGALAFFGQGTRLTVV.

The rearrangement links TRBV27 to TRBJ2-7; maybe TRBD1 (6 bases). The CDR3 has 16 amino acids. V was trimmed by 0 bases and J by 3 bases, leaving 15 bases between them. CDR1 is MNHEY and CDR2 is SMNVEV in the germline V gene (reference sequence). As DNA, the CDR3 is TGTGCCAGCAGTTTATCGGGGGCAGGGATCTTCTACGAGCAGTACTTC. Translated: CASSLSGAGIFYEQYF.

This rearrangement joins TRBV4-2 to TRBJ1-1; 10 bases match TRBD1. The CDR3 length is 16 residues. Germline CDR1 and CDR2: LGHNA and YNFKEQ. Trimming removed 1 base from V and 6 bases from J; junction bases left unmatched: 8. CDR3 amino acids: CASSQAAGTGVSEAFF. The CDR3 DNA follows: TGTGCCAGCAGCCAAGCTGCCGGGACAGGGGTTTCTGAAGCTTTCTTT.

CDR3 sequence: CASSPREIYNYGYTF. CDR3 in DNA: TGTGCCAGCAGCCCGCGGGAGATATATAACTATGGCTACACCTTC. This chain links TRBV5-6 with TRBJ1-2; D is undetermined. Germline V gives CDR1 SGHDT, CDR2 YYEEEE. V lost 4 bases, J lost 1 base, and 14 bases lay in between. This CDR3 has 15 amino acids.

The chain carries TRBV29-1 and TRBJ1-1; no firm D call. Germline V CDR1 and CDR2: SQVTM, ANQGSEA. CDR3 length: 14 residues. V was shortened by 5 bases and J by 3 bases, with 16 bases between the two germline ends. The CDR3, as DNA: TGCAGCGTTCCGGCAGGCCCGACGGACACTGAAGCTTTCTTT. Amino acid sequence: CSVPAGPTDTEAFF. Combining the CDR3 with reference TRBV29-1 and TRBJ1-1 gives the whole variable domain SAVISQKPSRDICQRGTSLTIQCQVDSQVTMMFWYRQQPGQSLTLIATANQGSEATYESGFVIDKFPISRPNLTFSTLTVSNMSPEDSSIYLCSVPAGPTDTEAFFGQGTRLTVV.

The chain couples TRBV5-1 to TRBJ2-1; TRBD1 matches at 9 bases. Trimming took 5 bases from V and 3 from J; bases not matched to a gene: 3. Germline V lookup: CDR1 SGHRS, CDR2 YFSETQ. CDR3 length: 14 residues. The CDR3 sequence is CASSRDRDYNEQFF. In nucleotides, the CDR3 is TGCGCCAGCAGTCGGGACAGGGACTACAATGAGCAGTTCTTC.

V and J are TRBV21-1 and TRBJ2-4. TRBV21-1 is assigned pseudogene status. This CDR3 comprises 11 residues. DNA for the CDR3: TGTGCCAGGACCGGGCCTCTAAATTTTTACTTC. Translating gives CARTGPLNFYF.

The chain has TRBV5-6 and TRBJ2-7, with a tentative D call TRBD2 (6 bases). The V and J ends lost 1 base and 2 bases respectively, with 13 bases between them. Germline values: CDR1 SGHDT, CDR2 YYEEEE. The CDR3 has 15 residues. Written as DNA, the CDR3 is TGTGCCAGCAGCTTGTCGGCTAGCGTAACCTACGAGCAGTACTTC. Translated, it gives CASSLSASVTYEQYF.

In this sample, this clone turned up once. This chain uses TRBV9 with TRBJ2-6, with TRBD1 matching over 9 bases. This CDR3 is built from 17 residues. From germline, CDR1 is SGDLS and CDR2 YYNGEE. Trimming cost V 6 bases and J 2 bases; bases outside gene matches: 9. CDR3 sequence (DNA): TGTGCCAGCACCCTCGGACAGGGGTGGACTGGGGCCAACGTCCTGACTTTC. Residues: CASTLGQGWTGANVLTF.

The chain carries TRBV15 and TRBJ1-4; no clear D gene. CDR3 length equals 13 residues. V dropped 4 bases and J dropped 8 bases, with 11 bases sitting between them. Germline CDR1 LNHNV, CDR2 YYDKDF (reference sequence). DNA for the CDR3: TGTGCCACCAGCACCGGCCCTGGAGAAAAACTGTTTTTT. It specifies CATSTGPGEKLFF.

The chain joins TRBV28 to TRBJ2-1; 7 positions match TRBD1. The CDR3 is 15 amino acids. V dropped 6 bases and J dropped 6; count of bases not matched to a gene: 11. CDR1 and CDR2 from the germline V gene are MDHEN and SYDVKM. The CDR3 nucleotides read TGTGCCAGCAGCAAAATCGACAGGGATCGCAATGAGCAGTTCTTC. Residues: CASSKIDRDRNEQFF.

The rearrangement links TRBV7-2 to TRBJ2-3; D is undetermined. The germline CDR1 and CDR2 sequences are SGHTA and FQGNSA. Trimming stripped 2 bases from V and 4 bases from J, with 13 bases between. There are 15 residues in the CDR3. CDR3: CASSLRATEPDTQYF. CDR3 nucleotides: TGTGCCAGCAGCTTAAGGGCTACCGAACCAGATACGCAGTATTTT. The variable domain in full, with the rest retrieved from reference TRBV7-2 and TRBJ2-3, is GAGVSQSPSNKVTEKGKDVELRCDPISGHTALYWYRQSLGQGLEFLIYFQGNSAPDKSGLPSDRFSAERTGGSVSTLTIQRTQQEDSAVYLCASSLRATEPDTQYFGPGTRLTVL.

The V call is TRBV27, the J call TRBJ1-4, with 9 bases matching TRBD1. The CDR3 is 15 residues long. Germline trimming cut 5 bases from V and 5 bases from J; bases unmatched to any gene: 6. Germline V gene data show CDR1 as MNHEY and CDR2 as SMNVEV (reference sequence). The CDR3 coding sequence is TGTGCCAGCAGTCCGTCGGACAGGGGAAATGAAAAACTGTTTTTT. Residues: CASSPSDRGNEKLFF.

V gene TRBV5-5 combines with J gene TRBJ2-5; perhaps TRBD2 as D (5 bases). The germline V gene has CDR1 SGHKS and CDR2 YYEKEE (reference sequence). The CDR3 runs 14 residues. With 4 bases removed from V and 5 bases from J, the gap between germline ends came to 15 bases. The CDR3 DNA reads TGTGCCAGCAGCCCCCGTGGAGGTGGGGAGACCCAGTACTTC. Its protein is CASSPRGGGETQYF.

V gene TRBV6-1 combines with J gene TRBJ2-1, with TRBD2 matching over 7 bases. Germline trimming cut 3 bases from V and 7 bases from J; bases unmatched to any gene: 6. CDR3 length equals 14 residues. In germline, CDR1 is MNHNS, CDR2 SASEGT. This chain's CDR3 is CASSERERRNEQFF. DNA for the CDR3: TGTGCCAGCAGTGAGCGGGAGCGAAGAAATGAGCAGTTCTTC.

The rearrangement links TRBV7-9 to TRBJ1-2; 8 bases agree with TRBD1. The CDR3 covers 13 residues. V was pared by 5 bases and J by 7 bases, with 6 bases of the junction left unmatched. Germline V gene lookup returns CDR1 SEHNR and CDR2 FQNEAQ (reference sequence). The CDR3 coding sequence is TGTGCCAGCAGCCAGGGACAGGCCCTTGGCTACACCTTC. Translating it yields CASSQGQALGYTF.

To note about this clone: The sample carries other DNA sequences with the same CDR3. The chain combines TRBV7-9 with TRBJ2-7; D is unclear. Looked up from germline, CDR1 is SEHNR and CDR2 is FQNEAQ (reference sequence). This CDR3 has 14 residues. Trimming shortened V by 1 base and J by 3 bases, and 10 bases separated the two germline ends. DNA for the CDR3: TGTGCCAGCAGCTTAGGACTCACTGACTACGAGCAGTACTTC. This gives the protein CASSLGLTDYEQYF.